The next 29 T cell receptor beta chains were all read from a single sample in a study of T cells in Graves' hyperthyroidism and ophthalmopathy. Amplification yielded TCR beta CDR3 regions, with RNA transcripts as the source. The HTBI set primed first-round TCR CDR3 RT-PCR. TCRdb fed the multiplex PCR reads into MiXCR, producing one record per CDR3 protein. The sample contains some 250,000 distinct CDR3 sequences, 13% to 15% of which appear only once. Sequencing was performed on blood. All receptors derive from a woman in her thirties or forties with Graves' hyperthyroidism that later progressed to Graves' ophthalmopathy.

In its sample, this clonotype was seen many times. V and J are TRBV28 and TRBJ2-3, with 11 nucleotides matching TRBD1. V gave up 5 bases and J gave up 5 bases; unmatched junction bases: 9. CDR1 is MDHEN, CDR2 SYDVKM, per germline. This CDR3 region has 16 residues. The CDR3 loop reads CASSAWTGGGIDTQYF. As DNA, the CDR3 is TGTGCCAGCAGTGCTTGGACAGGGGGCGGGATAGATACGCAGTATTTT.

The rearrangement links TRBV12-3 or TRBV12-4 to TRBJ2-3; 7 positions agree with TRBD2. The V gene end was trimmed by 7 bases and the J gene end by 4 bases; junction bases not matched to a gene: 8. The CDR3 runs to 14 residues. CDR3 region: CASTVTSASDTQYF. The CDR3 DNA follows: TGTGCCAGCACGGTTACTAGCGCCTCAGATACGCAGTATTTT.

This clonotype has a handful of counts. A junction end diverges from the germline sequence, so it may reflect a read error. The V call is TRBV15, the J call TRBJ2-7; D gene uncertain. This CDR3 has 15 residues. CDR1 LNHNV and CDR2 YYDKDF come from the germline V gene (reference sequence). DNA for the CDR3: TGTGCCACCAGCGGAGAAGGCGCGAGCTCCTACGAGCAGTACTTC. It yields the protein CATSGEGASSYEQYF.

At least ten counts were recorded for this clonotype. The gene calls are TRBV29-1 and TRBJ1-5, with D unresolved. The CDR3 is 14 amino acids. V lost 7 bases, J lost 0 bases, and 13 bases lay in between. The germline V gene has CDR1 SQVTM and CDR2 ANQGSEA. CDR3 sequence (DNA): TGCAGCGCCCGGCCGTCAGCTAGCAATCAGCCCCAGCATTTT. As protein: CSARPSASNQPQHF.

There are many counts of this clonotype. DNA for the CDR3: TGTGCCAGCAGTCACTATAGCGGGCGATCCTACAATGAGCAGTTCTTC. Translating it yields CASSHYSGRSYNEQFF. The genes are TRBV27 and TRBJ2-1, with TRBD2 identical over 7 bases. CDR1 MNHEY and CDR2 SMNVEV come from the germline V gene (reference sequence). The length of the CDR3 is 16 residues. The V gene end was trimmed by 5 bases and the J gene end by 1 base; junction bases not matched to a gene: 8.

This clonotype was recorded at least ten times. The J gene is TRBJ2-5, the V gene TRBV15; D might be TRBD1 or TRBD2, each matching 6 bases. V lost 0 bases and J 6 bases, leaving 14 bases between the germline ends. The CDR3 length is 15 residues. Germline CDR1 LNHNV, CDR2 YYDKDF (reference sequence). The CDR3 DNA reads TGTGCCACCAGCAGAGACAAAACCGGGGGCCAGACCCAGTACTTC. Protein sequence: CATSRDKTGGQTQYF.

On this clonotype: One junction end disagrees with the germline gene, perhaps due to a read error. The genes are TRBV10-3 and TRBJ2-2; D is perhaps TRBD1 or TRBD2 (7 bases each). Germline V lookup: CDR1 ENHRY, CDR2 SYGVKD. The CDR3 runs 15 residues. For the CDR3, the DNA is TGTGCCACCAGTGGGGCCAGGGGGGGCACCGGGGAGCTGTTTTTT. Encoded protein: CATSGARGGTGELFF.

This clonotype was detected many times. The chain links TRBV5-1 to TRBJ2-6, with 8 bases lining up with TRBD1. There are 18 residues in the CDR3. V shed 3 bases and J 0 bases; nucleotides not matched to a gene: 8. From germline, CDR1 is SGHRS and CDR2 YFSETQ. This CDR3 reads CASSWDRTRYSGANVLTF. CDR3 in DNA: TGCGCCAGCAGCTGGGACAGGACCAGATACTCTGGGGCCAACGTCCTGACTTTC.

This clonotype was found many times. The chain employs TRBV29-1 and TRBJ2-5; TRBD1 matches 10 bases. V was clipped by 7 bases and J by 5 bases; unmatched bases: 4. Germline V gene data show CDR1 as SQVTM and CDR2 as ANQGSEA. This CDR3 comprises 12 residues. The CDR3 is CSATGGRETQYF. CDR3 bases: TGCAGCGCGACAGGGGGCAGGGAGACCCAGTACTTC.

This chain connects TRBV7-2 to TRBJ1-3; tentatively, D is TRBD1 (6 bases). The CDR3 totals 15 residues. The V gene's germline CDR1 is SGHTA and CDR2 FQGNSA. V was pared by 3 bases and J by 1 base, with 10 bases between. This CDR3 reads CASSLGGLSGNTIYF. In DNA, the CDR3 is TGTGCCAGCAGCTTGGGGGGCTTGTCTGGAAACACCATATATTTT.

V and J are TRBV2 and TRBJ1-1, with 9 positions matching TRBD1. CDR3 length equals 14 residues. The V and J ends lost 6 bases and 3 bases, in that order; junction bases with no gene match: 5. Looked up from germline, CDR1 is SNHLY and CDR2 is FYNNEI. As DNA, the CDR3 is TGTGCCAGCAGACAGGGGGCCAAGGACACTGAAGCTTTCTTT. Amino acid sequence: CASRQGAKDTEAFF.

In its sample, this clonotype was seen many times. The V and J genes are TRBV27 and TRBJ2-7, with 9 bases that match TRBD1. Germline CDR1 MNHEY, CDR2 SMNVEV (reference sequence). V was clipped by 3 bases and J by 3 bases; unmatched bases: 6. CDR3 size: 15 residues. DNA for the CDR3: TGTGCCAGCAGTTTGGGGACAGGGTCGGGCTACGAGCAGTACTTC. Its translation is CASSLGTGSGYEQYF.

The chain carries TRBV19 and TRBJ2-1; 13 bases align to TRBD2. J was trimmed by 10 bases and V by 7 bases; bases with no gene match: 4. The CDR3 runs to 13 residues. CDR1 and CDR2 (germline): LNHDA, SQIVND (reference sequence). Written as DNA, the CDR3 is TGTGCCAGTAAGGGACTAGCGGGAAAAGAGCAGTTCTTC. It translates to CASKGLAGKEQFF.

The sample holds many counts of this clonotype. V is TRBV6-5 and J is TRBJ2-7, with 8 bases fitting TRBD2. J lost 3 bases, V lost 0 bases, and 1 base had no gene match. Per germline, CDR1 MNHEY and CDR2 SVGAGI. This CDR3 is built from 14 residues. Here the CDR3 reads CASSYSTSGYEQYF. CDR3 coding DNA: TGTGCCAGCAGTTACTCAACTAGCGGCTACGAGCAGTACTTC.

This clonotype was recorded at least ten times. V gene TRBV6-2 or TRBV6-3 combines with J gene TRBJ2-7; D not certain. Germline V gene sequence: CDR1 MNHEY, CDR2 SVGEGT. The CDR3 has 14 amino acids. With 1 base removed from V and 2 bases from J, the gap between germline ends came to 9 bases. CDR3 amino acids: CASSYLAFTYEQYF. CDR3 in DNA: TGTGCCAGCAGTTACTTGGCTTTCACCTACGAGCAGTACTTC.

The CDR3 spells CASSLEGGPETQYF. The CDR3 DNA is TGTGCCAGCAGCTTGGAGGGGGGCCCAGAGACCCAGTACTTC. V is TRBV7-6 and J is TRBJ2-5; the D gene could be TRBD1 or TRBD2 (6 bases each). This CDR3 is 14 amino acids long. V lost 3 bases, J lost 4 bases, and 12 bases lay in between. Germline CDR1 and CDR2: SGHVS and FNYEAQ.

This clonotype was recorded many times. The chain is built from TRBV4-1 and TRBJ2-7; D is ambiguous. Trimming removed 1 base from V and 6 bases from J, with 16 bases in between. Germline values: CDR1 MGHRA, CDR2 YSYEKL. This CDR3 region has 15 residues. Written as DNA, the CDR3 is TGCGCCAGCAGCCAAGCGCACGGCCCTCCCGTCGAGCAGTACTTC. Translated, it gives CASSQAHGPPVEQYF.

The chain combines TRBV4-1 with TRBJ2-1, with TRBD2 matching 12 bases. Germline V gene data show CDR1 as MGHRA and CDR2 as YSYEKL. V shed 2 bases, J shed 9 bases, and the junction held 8 bases outside the gene matches. The CDR3 spans 16 residues. The CDR3 nucleotides read TGCGCCAGCAGCCAACCGACTAGCGGGAGTAAGGTTGAGCAGTTCTTC. It translates to CASSQPTSGSKVEQFF.

At least ten counts were recorded for this clonotype. The chain employs TRBV28 and TRBJ1-4; TRBD1 matches at 7 bases. CDR1 MDHEN and CDR2 SYDVKM come from the germline V gene. V shed 7 bases, J shed 8 bases, and the junction held 13 bases outside the gene matches. There are 15 residues in the CDR3. CDR3 nucleotides: TGTGCCAGCAATACAGGGGCCGCACTGGAAGAAAAACTGTTTTTT. This sequence encodes CASNTGAALEEKLFF.

The rearrangement joins TRBV9 to TRBJ2-4; D may match TRBD1 or TRBD2 (5 bases each). From germline, CDR1 is SGDLS and CDR2 YYNGEE. The CDR3 loop spans 15 amino acids. Trimming cost V 1 base and J 4 bases, with 12 bases left between them. CDR3 sequence (DNA): TGTGCCAGCAGCGTATGGGCCGAGGGGAAAAACATTCAGTACTTC. Translated, it gives CASSVWAEGKNIQYF.

As for this clonotype: A much larger clone sits a single nucleotide away, making a read error possible. The chain links TRBV2 to TRBJ1-5; unclear D gene. Deletions cut 6 bases from V and 6 bases from J, with 9 bases between. The germline CDR1 and CDR2 sequences are SNHLY and FYNNEI. This CDR3 comprises 12 residues. Here the CDR3 DNA reads TGTGCCAGCAGGAGGGTAAGTCAGCCCCAGCATTTT. As protein: CASRRVSQPQHF.

The chain couples TRBV11-3 to TRBJ2-7, with D perhaps TRBD1 (5 bases). The ends were cut back, 2 bases at V and 2 bases at J, with 10 bases in the middle. This CDR3 comprises 14 residues. CDR1 and CDR2 from the germline V gene are SGHNT and YENEEA. The CDR3 DNA reads as TGTGCCAGCAGCTTAATAAGACAGCCCTACGAGCAGTACTTC. This codes for CASSLIRQPYEQYF.

Many counts were recorded for this clonotype. The chain recombines TRBV28 with TRBJ2-2; maybe TRBD1 (5 bases). The CDR3 runs to 16 residues. The ends were cut back, 2 bases at V and 5 bases at J, with 15 bases in the middle. Germline V gene lookup returns CDR1 MDHEN and CDR2 SYDVKM. The CDR3 DNA follows: TGTGCCAGCAGTTTAAATAGGGGCACGAGGACCGGGGAGCTGTTTTTT. Residues: CASSLNRGTRTGELFF.

The chain has TRBV7-6 and TRBJ2-3; possibly TRBD2 for D (5 bases). Germline V gene data show CDR1 as SGHVS and CDR2 as FNYEAQ. V dropped 2 bases and J dropped 4 bases, with 10 bases sitting between them. This CDR3 is built from 14 residues. CDR3 protein: CASSLRSGPDTQYF. Here the CDR3 DNA reads TGTGCCAGCAGCTTAAGAAGCGGCCCAGATACGCAGTATTTT.

This clonotype was seen at least ten times. V and J are TRBV10-2 and TRBJ2-5; D is unresolved. The CDR3 is 15 amino acids. The ends were cut back, 5 bases at V and 1 base at J, with 14 bases in the middle. Germline V gene data show CDR1 as WSHSY and CDR2 as SAAADI. CDR3 loop: CASSKNVAAQETQYF. CDR3 DNA: TGCGCCAGCAGTAAGAATGTGGCGGCCCAAGAGACCCAGTACTTC.

J is TRBJ2-7 and V is TRBV12-3 or TRBV12-4; 10 nucleotides align to TRBD2. V dropped 2 bases and J dropped 3; count of bases not matched to a gene: 4. The CDR3 extends over 15 amino acids. The chain's CDR3 is CASSLPGLASYEQYF. Here the CDR3 DNA reads TGTGCCAGCAGTTTACCGGGACTAGCGAGCTACGAGCAGTACTTC.

In this sample, this clonotype turned up a few times. The CDR3 sequence is CASKMGQGMSTEAFF. DNA of the CDR3: TGTGCCAGCAAGATGGGACAGGGTATGAGCACTGAAGCTTTCTTT. This rearrangement joins TRBV28 to TRBJ1-1, with 9 bases lining up with TRBD1. The V gene's germline CDR1 is MDHEN and CDR2 SYDVKM. Losses at the gene ends were 7 bases for V and 4 bases for J; bases not matched to a gene: 10. This CDR3 spans 15 amino acids.

At least ten counts were recorded for this clonotype. J is TRBJ2-7 and V is TRBV9; 9 nucleotides agree with TRBD2. Looked up from germline, CDR1 is SGDLS and CDR2 is YYNGEE. This CDR3 comprises 15 residues. Trimming removed 0 bases from V and 4 bases from J; junction bases left unmatched: 5. DNA of the CDR3: TGTGCCAGCAGCGTAGAGGCGGGAGGGCTATACGAGCAGTACTTC. This sequence encodes CASSVEAGGLYEQYF.

This clonotype was counted only a few times. This chain connects TRBV20-1 to TRBJ2-3; tentatively, D is TRBD2 (5 bases). With 6 bases removed from V and 6 bases from J, the gap between germline ends came to 13 bases. CDR3 size: 12 residues. From germline, CDR1 is DFQATT and CDR2 SNEGSKA (reference sequence). CDR3 DNA sequence: TGCAGTGCCAATCGGGAATGGGATACGCAGTATTTT. Protein sequence: CSANREWDTQYF.